The T cell receptor (beta chain) described here comes from a study of T-cell reconstitution after alpha-beta-depleted transplantation in children. The library targeted TCRbeta and was prepared with unique molecular identifiers. In TCRdb, the PCR reads were re-called with MiXCR into one record per CDR3 protein. The sample comprises about 540,000 distinct CDR3 sequences, 15% to 20% of which are singletons, and 3.3% rests with the top ten. This clonotype turned up a few times. The CDR3 runs 13 residues. Germline CDR1 is DFQATT and CDR2 is SNEGSKA (reference sequence). J lost 10 bases, V lost 3 bases, and 4 bases had no gene match.

The TCR sequence derives from a human donor who donated a stem cell graft to a child with acute lymphoblastic leukemia. The source material was PBMCs from the stem cell graft donor, sampled from the stem cell graft. The chain employs TRBV20-1 and TRBJ2-1; 12 positions match TRBD2. This CDR3 is CSARTSGRREQFF. CDR3 DNA: TGCAGTGCTAGGACTAGCGGGAGAAGGGAGCAGTTCTTC.